A single sample gave rise to the 8 T cell receptor beta chains below, sequenced in a study of glioma-infiltrating T cells. TCR alpha and beta CDR3 regions were amplified from RNA using iRepertoire nested multiplex PCR. In TCRdb, the multiplex PCR reads were re-called with MiXCR into one record per CDR3 protein. The table shows around 100,000 distinct CDR3 sequences, with 25% to 30% occurring only once. Sequencing was done on a sample of glioma tissue, nonneoplastic brain tissue, or PBMCs (not recorded which). The receptors were gathered from a human donor with low-grade glioma or glioblastoma, undergoing nonglioma brain surgery, or in good health (not recorded which).

At least ten counts were recorded for this clonotype. V usage is TRBV2 and J usage is TRBJ2-1; 9 nucleotides match TRBD2. The CDR3 sequence is 15 residues long. V gave up 2 bases and J gave up 8 bases; unmatched junction bases: 7. CDR1 and CDR2 (germline): SNHLY, FYNNEI. The DNA of the CDR3 is TGTGCCAGCAGTGAACGCGGGGGGGCCGTCGATGAGCAGTTCTTC. This codes for CASSERGGAVDEQFF.

This clonotype was found a few times. The rearrangement links TRBV3-1 to TRBJ2-4, with D possibly called TRBD1 or TRBD2 (5 bases each). CDR1 is LGHDT and CDR2 is YNNKEL in the germline V gene (reference sequence). Trimming cost V 1 base and J 2 bases, with 9 bases left between them. This CDR3 region has 15 residues. This CDR3 is CASSQGGLTKNIQYF. The CDR3 coding sequence is TGTGCCAGCAGCCAAGGGGGGTTAACCAAAAACATTCAGTACTTC.

This clonotype was seen many times. This chain connects TRBV7-9 to TRBJ2-7, with D possibly TRBD2 on 6 matching bases. Germline-derived CDR1 and CDR2 are SEHNR and FQNEAQ (reference sequence). V dropped 1 base and J dropped 7 bases, with 14 bases sitting between them. CDR3 length: 14 residues. The CDR3, as DNA: TGTGCCAGCAGCTTAGGGGGGGACTGGACGGAGCAGTACTTC. It yields the protein CASSLGGDWTEQYF.

J is TRBJ1-2 and V is TRBV3-1; a possible D gene is TRBD1 (6 bases). Germline assignment: CDR1 LGHDT and CDR2 YNNKEL (reference sequence). This CDR3 region has 13 residues. V was shortened by 8 bases and J by 4 bases, with 14 bases between the two germline ends. This CDR3 is CASSGQPVYGYTF. In DNA form, the CDR3 reads TGTGCCAGCTCCGGACAGCCCGTCTATGGCTACACCTTC.

This clonotype was detected many times. The gene calls are TRBV6-2 or TRBV6-3 and TRBJ2-3; D is possibly TRBD1 or TRBD2 (6 bases each). Per germline, CDR1 MNHEY and CDR2 SVGEGT. Trimming pared 0 bases from V and 4 bases from J, leaving 14 bases between. The CDR3 covers 16 residues. CDR3 coding DNA: TGTGCCAGCAGTTACTCGACCAATGGGGGGCCAGATACGCAGTATTTT. This translates into CASSYSTNGGPDTQYF.

Comment on this clonotype: A much more abundant neighbour one base away suggests this may be a read error. CDR3 sequence (DNA): TGTGCCAGCAGCTTACTTGACGGGGGGAATCAGCCCCAGCCTTTT. Its protein product is CASSLLDGGNQPQPF. The V gene is TRBV7-6, the J gene TRBJ1-5; D is perhaps TRBD1 (5 bases). In germline, CDR1 is SGHVS, CDR2 FNYEAQ. CDR3 length equals 15 residues.

The genes are TRBV12-3 or TRBV12-4 and TRBJ2-5, with a tentative D call TRBD2 (6 bases). The CDR3 extends over 15 amino acids. V was clipped by 6 bases and J by 5 bases, with 19 bases between them. The CDR3 bases are TGTGCCAGCAGCCCCCCGGAGGGGCGGTACGAGACCCAGTACTTC. This encodes CASSPPEGRYETQYF.

Comment on this clonotype: A much larger clone lies a single base off, so this may be a read error. V and J are TRBV18 and TRBJ2-5; D unresolved. Germline CDR1 KGHSH, CDR2 LQKENI. The CDR3 has 12 residues. CDR3 sequence (DNA): TGTGCCAGCTCACCAGGGCAAGAGACCAAGTACTTC. Protein product: CASSPGQETKYF.